This T cell receptor beta chain is drawn from a study of cytomegalovirus exposure and HLA in healthy donors. Study background: A later analysis reported the same platform for the 120 validation repertoires and the roughly 700 first-cohort repertoires.

Findings of the study overall: The study put under 200 TCR beta chains on its list as cytomegalovirus-associated. The classifier reportedly diagnosed cytomegalovirus status with high specificity and sensitivity.

On this clone itself: The target antigen is unknown.

V was pared by 5 bases and J by 2 bases, with 12 bases of the junction left unmatched. The CDR3 runs to 17 residues. Looked up from germline, CDR1 is MNHEY and CDR2 is SMNVEV (reference sequence). The donors were in the roughly 130-subject validation cohort, distinct from the approximately 700-subject first cohort. TCRdb's table, derived via immunoSEQ multiplex PCR, lists solely in-frame clones and lacks some. The data show some 120,000 clones, with around 94% seen just once and less than 1.5% held by the top ten. J is TRBJ2-7 and V is TRBV27, with 10 nucleotides matching TRBD2. This receptor was obtained from a woman aged 18-29 years in good health and CMV-seronegative. Material for sequencing was PBMCs. The CDR3 region is CASSTRLAGGSTYEQYF. CDR3 DNA sequence: TGTGCCAGCAGTACCCGCTTAGCGGGAGGTTCGACCTACGAGCAGTACTTC.